This TCR beta chain was sequenced in a study of blood T cells in healthy people across ages (dated by TCRdb to the mid-2010s). A note on the overall study: In model experiments, roughly one uniquely barcoded TCR beta cDNA molecule per two T cells was captured by template switching. The study measured age-related changes in TCR beta repertoire diversity using deep sequencing normalized with unique cDNA molecular identifiers. Donors were grouped into four age groups: young (average 16 years), middle-aged (roughly 37), aged (approximately 67) and long-lived (about 90). To avoid experimental bias, donors of different ages were randomly spread across the sequencing lanes. Using the same blood draw, the study looked at two additional independent replicas of 1 million unique cDNA reads for two donors, one aged 18 to 30 and the other aged 80 or older. What the authors observed across the whole study: There was a strong correlation between observed TCR beta diversity and the percentage of naive T cells measured by flow cytometry. Total diversity estimates from one million sequenced T cells were considered lower bounds and underestimates. Bulk unsorted PBMC profiling prevented conclusive comparison of naive and antigen-experienced compartments. The long-lived group showed more naive CD4+ T cells, fewer expanded clones and increased TCR diversity than the aged group, suggesting age selection. Because donor CMV infection status was unknown, age-related changes in expanded clonotypes were potentially confounded. Observed TCR beta diversity per million T cells fell roughly linearly with age, and a significant reduction was already apparent by age about 36.

The CDR3 runs 13 amino acids, cysteine and phenylalanine included. Only the CDR3 part of the read is kept: 39 bases, read in frame from the first base. Based on the germline V gene, the CDR1 and CDR2 sequences are MNHNS and SASEGT. Germline trimming: 11 bases from V, 6 bases from J; junction bases outside gene matches: 13. Systemically healthy Caucasian individuals from Russia, 39 in total and aged about 6 to 100 years, were included as donors. Around 10 milliliters of peripheral blood were collected from each donor into EDTA-treated Vacutainer tubes. PBMCs were isolated by Ficoll-Paque density-gradient centrifugation, with at least 7 million obtained per sample. Trizol reagent was used to extract total RNA from PBMCs, with at least 6 micrograms per sample. For every donor, an aliquot of PBMCs went through flow cytometry to measure the percentages of naive CD45RAhigh/CD27high T cells. This clonotype was recorded a few times. The specificity of this receptor is unknown. It has no much larger one-base neighbor in the sample; base qualities were not kept.

The method was 5' RACE. Sequencing was carried out with an Illumina HiSeq 2500. A second roughly 6 to 12 cycle PCR used a sample-barcoded 5' primer and a J-beta primer mix. A unique molecular identifier was introduced onto each TCR beta cDNA molecule by a template-switch 5' adaptor carrying 12 random nucleotides. At least 2.5 million CDR3-containing paired-end reads were obtained from each sample. All of the RNA was converted into first-strand cDNA using the Mint cDNA synthesis kit, with a TRBC-specific oligonucleotide serving as the primer. Following uracil-DNA glycosylase treatment, all cDNA underwent a first 18-cycle PCR with the universal primers M1SS and BC2_uni_R. In the source study's methods: Normalization of each sample was performed by random selection of 1 million high-quality reads, each carrying a distinct molecular identifier. Instead of being binned into consensus sequences, reads with shared molecular identifiers were discarded. CDR3 identification, clonotype clustering and error correction used MiTCR with a Q25 quality threshold and the strictest error-elimination algorithm. A nonparametric unseen species model with Euler transformation was used to estimate lower-bound total TCR beta diversity. The public reads were reprocessed in TCRdb via fastp at Q25 and MiXCR, keeping in-frame beta chains. Rows with one shared CDR3 protein collapse into an entry with the most common genes and DNA. These V and J calls derive from TCRdb rather than the authors' analysis. Counted in this sample were about a million distinct CDR3 sequences; roughly 51% of them appeared once. Together, the top ten hold about 20% of the sample.

Sequenced: blood. In this chain, TRBV6-1 is recombined with TRBJ2-7, with 7 bases in between that match TRBD1. This clonotype was obtained from an older woman in good health. Here is the DNA: TGTGCCGGAAAGAAGGGGGCTACGTCCGAGCAGTACTTC. This is translated as CAGKKGATSEQYF.